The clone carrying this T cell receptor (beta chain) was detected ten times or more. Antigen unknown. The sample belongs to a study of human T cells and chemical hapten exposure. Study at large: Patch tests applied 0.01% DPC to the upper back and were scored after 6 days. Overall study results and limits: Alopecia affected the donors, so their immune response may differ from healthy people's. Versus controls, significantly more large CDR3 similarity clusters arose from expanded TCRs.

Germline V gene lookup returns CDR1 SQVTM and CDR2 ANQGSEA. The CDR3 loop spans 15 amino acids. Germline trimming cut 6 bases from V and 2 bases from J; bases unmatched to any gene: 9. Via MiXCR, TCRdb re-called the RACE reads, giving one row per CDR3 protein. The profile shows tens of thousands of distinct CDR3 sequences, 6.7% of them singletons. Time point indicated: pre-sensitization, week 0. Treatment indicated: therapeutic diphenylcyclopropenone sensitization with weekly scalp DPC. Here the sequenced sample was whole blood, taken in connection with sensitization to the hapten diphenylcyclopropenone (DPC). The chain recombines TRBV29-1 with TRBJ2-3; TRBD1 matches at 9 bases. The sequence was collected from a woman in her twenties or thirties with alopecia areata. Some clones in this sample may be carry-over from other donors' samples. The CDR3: CSVAAGTGPTDTQYF. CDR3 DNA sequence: TGCAGCGTCGCTGCCGGGACAGGGCCCACAGATACGCAGTATTTT.